This T cell receptor beta chain was profiled in a study of blood T cell repertoires in COVID-19. The wider study: Spain, Italy and the United States supplied samples that represented acute and convalescent COVID-19. T cells, B-cell-depleted T cells, or PBMCs provided the cDNA or gDNA that served as material.

Those enrolled in Seattle joined during active infection and were followed longitudinally afterward. The table came from immunoSEQ multiplex PCR; TCRdb's copy has only in-frame clones and leaves some out. The sample records 50,000 to 65,000 clones, just under 75% being singletons. The CDR3 is 15 amino acids. In germline, CDR1 is SNHLY, CDR2 FYNNEI. V lost 4 bases to trimming and J lost 2 bases; unmatched junction nucleotides: 6. V is TRBV2 and J is TRBJ2-5; 8 bases agree with TRBD1. The material sequenced was peripheral blood. The TCR originated in a woman in her 70s with COVID-19, enrolled during active disease. The CDR3 reads CASSVRTGSQETQYF. In DNA form, the CDR3 reads TGTGCCAGCAGTGTAAGGACAGGGAGTCAAGAGACCCAGTACTTC.